These T cell receptor beta chains were read from a single sample in a study of T cell responses to AZD1222 COVID-19 vaccine. Assay used: immunoSEQ multiplex PCR; TCRdb lists only in-frame clones, some missing. The sample carries about 82,000 clones, around 87% recorded once. The sequences come from peripheral blood, collected 28 days after the second AZD1222 dose. These receptors all stem from an adult who received the AZD1222 COVID-19 vaccine. Each CDR3 is given with its conserved first and last residue. The D gene is left open where the match is weak. Clone size is stated in some rows and not others, as once, few, many or a class when expanded.

J gene	D gene	V gene	clone size	CDR3 protein	CDR3 DNA
TRBJ1-3	NA	TRBV6-5	NA	CASHSSGNTIYF	TGTGCCAGTCATAGCTCTGGAAACACCATATATTTT
TRBJ1-4	NA	TRBV28	once	CASRAAGGDEKLFF	TGTGCCAGCAGGGCGGCCGGGGGGGATGAAAAACTGTTTTTT
TRBJ1-6	NA	TRBV4-2	NA	CASSQVVRVGDSPLHF	TGTGCCAGCAGCCAAGTTGTGAGGGTAGGTGACTCACCCCTCCACTTT
TRBJ2-3	NA	TRBV6-2/TRBV6-3	NA	CASSNTDTQYF	TGTGCCAGCAGTAACACAGATACGCAGTATTTT
TRBJ1-1	NA	TRBV11-3	NA	CASSSGTVNTEAFF	TGTGCCAGCAGCTCCGGGACGGTGAACACTGAAGCTTTCTTT
TRBJ1-5	NA	TRBV2	NA	CASKLLQGGNQPQHF	TGTGCCAGCAAGCTTTTACAGGGAGGCAATCAGCCCCAGCATTTT
TRBJ2-3	TRBD1	TRBV11-3	NA	CASSLDVLCRTGEVSDTQYF	TGTGCCAGCAGCTTAGATGTGTTATGCCGGACAGGGGAGGTTTCAGATACGCAGTATTTT
TRBJ2-7	TRBD1	TRBV7-9	once	CASRAGTGDKEQYF	TGTGCCAGCAGGGCCGGGACAGGGGATAAAGAGCAGTACTTC
TRBJ2-1	TRBD2	TRBV19	NA	CASSSQTSVGNEQFF	TGTGCCAGTAGTTCGCAGACTAGCGTAGGTAATGAGCAGTTCTTC
TRBJ2-1	NA	TRBV7-3	NA	CASRGQQFF	TGTGCCAGCAGGGGGCAGCAGTTCTTC
TRBJ2-5	TRBD2	TRBV7-2	NA	CASSVRTSSETQYF	TGTGCCAGCAGCGTACGGACTAGTAGCGAGACCCAGTACTTC
TRBJ1-2	TRBD1	TRBV28	few	CASTGGLTLGYTF	TGTGCCAGCACAGGGGGCCTAACCTTGGGCTACACCTTC
TRBJ2-1	NA	TRBV15	once	CATSRVQGPFGEQFF	TGTGCCACCAGCAGAGTACAGGGACCTTTCGGTGAGCAGTTCTTC
TRBJ1-5	NA	TRBV6-5	NA	CATQPGYEPQHF	TGTGCCACCCAGCCGGGGTATGAGCCCCAGCATTTT
TRBJ1-2	TRBD1	TRBV5-6	NA	CASSSTGGNYGYTF	TGTGCCAGCAGTTCTACAGGGGGAAACTATGGCTACACCTTC
TRBJ1-6	NA	TRBV3-1/TRBV3-2	NA	CASSRSQGGTSPLHF	TGTGCCAGCAGCCGATCACAGGGAGGAACCTCACCCCTCCACTTT
TRBJ1-2	NA	TRBV30	NA	CAWSQGDSDGYTF	TGTGCCTGGAGCCAAGGGGACTCGGATGGCTACACCTTC
TRBJ2-5	NA	TRBV5-6	NA	CASSPQPVSAETQYF	TGTGCCAGCAGCCCGCAACCCGTCTCGGCGGAGACCCAGTACTTC
TRBJ1-5	NA	TRBV24-1	NA	CATSDSGNQPQHF	TGTGCCACCAGTGATTCAGGGAATCAGCCCCAGCATTTT
TRBJ2-3	NA	TRBV28	NA	CASSWRGEGGDTQYF	TGTGCCAGCAGTTGGAGGGGCGAGGGGGGGGATACGCAGTATTTT
TRBJ2-3	TRBD2	TRBV4-1	NA	CASSQDSGTITDTQYF	TGCGCCAGCAGCCAAGATTCGGGGACTATCACAGATACGCAGTATTTT
TRBJ1-2	NA	TRBV28	NA	CASSSPRGDGYTF	TGTGCCAGCAGTTCCCCCCGTGGGGACGGCTACACCTTC
TRBJ2-7	NA	TRBV27	NA	CASSLGRSSYEQYF	TGTGCCAGCAGTTTGGGGCGTAGCTCCTACGAGCAGTACTTC
TRBJ1-3	NA	TRBV6-5	NA	CASSYSGPSSGNTIYF	TGTGCCAGCAGTTACTCGGGTCCCTCCTCTGGAAACACCATATATTTT
TRBJ2-4	TRBD1	TRBV4-3	NA	CASSKRTGDNIQYF	TGCGCCAGCAGCAAAAGGACAGGGGACAACATTCAGTACTTC
TRBJ1-2	NA	TRBV6-2/TRBV6-3	NA	CASSTRWSYTF	TGTGCCAGCAGTACGCGGTGGAGCTACACCTTC
TRBJ2-7	NA	TRBV7-8	NA	CASSLAHYEQYF	TGTGCCAGCAGCTTAGCTCACTACGAGCAGTACTTC
TRBJ1-2	NA	TRBV13	NA	CASSRATGVNYGYTF	TGTGCCAGCAGCCGAGCCACAGGAGTCAACTATGGCTACACCTTC
TRBJ1-1	NA	TRBV6-1	NA	CASSEGVGRGTEAFF	TGTGCCAGCAGTGAAGGAGTAGGCAGGGGCACTGAAGCTTTCTTT
TRBJ1-2	NA	TRBV5-1	NA	CASSYEGPTTPYGYTF	TGCGCCAGCAGCTACGAAGGGCCTACCACCCCCTATGGCTACACCTTC
TRBJ2-2	NA	TRBV30	NA	CAWIPGVGELFF	TGTGCCTGGATCCCAGGGGTCGGGGAGCTGTTTTTT
TRBJ2-1	TRBD1	TRBV6-5	NA	CASSRTGRLYNEQFF	TGTGCCAGCAGCCGGACAGGGCGCCTCTACAATGAGCAGTTCTTC
TRBJ1-1	NA	TRBV6-2/TRBV6-3	NA	CASSYSRPGLDTEAFF	TGTGCCAGCAGTTACTCGCGACCGGGTCTAGACACTGAAGCTTTCTTT
TRBJ1-1	NA	TRBV4-1	NA	CASSQEHGGFIGVGVNTEAFF	TGCGCCAGCAGCCAAGAGCATGGGGGGTTTATTGGTGTCGGTGTGAACACTGAAGCTTTCTTT
TRBJ1-3	TRBD1	TRBV11-3	NA	CASSTGAGNTIYF	TGTGCCAGCAGCACAGGGGCGGGAAACACCATATATTTT